This T cell receptor (beta chain) was obtained from a study of T-cell memory formation after mild COVID-19. Study-level points and caveats: Contracting CD8+ clones were enriched in EMRA, CD4+ mainly in CM and EM.

Germline V gives CDR1 SGHRS, CDR2 YFSETQ. Trimming left V 4 bases short and J 0 bases short, with 11 bases between. This CDR3 is built from 15 residues. With constant-segment primers, 5'RACE yielded cDNA libraries of TCR alpha and TCR beta that carried sample barcodes and UMIs. TCRdb redid the calling of the 5' RACE reads with MiXCR, one entry per CDR3 protein. The data show about 560,000 distinct CDR3 sequences, roughly a sixth seen once. This clonotype was counted ten times or more. Its antigen is undetermined. Sequencing used PBMCs or a T cell subset sorted from them (not recorded which). The chain joins TRBV5-1 to TRBJ1-3; possibly TRBD1 for D (6 bases). The sequence was obtained from an adult woman who had mild COVID-19 (a few samples of this study predate the infection). Cell type and time point are not known. CDR3 nucleotide sequence: TGCGCCAGCAGCGTAGGACAGTCCTCTGGAAACACCATATATTTT. Translated: CASSVGQSSGNTIYF.